The text below deals with one TCR beta chain. The antigen is undetermined. This likely stems from a read error, as it lies one base from a far larger clone. At the DNA level, this CDR3 is encoded by other sequences in the same sample as well. Unsorted PBMCs provided DNA that was sequenced on ten immunoSEQ deep assay plates. Clones were read by immunoSEQ multiplex PCR, and TCRdb kept only the in-frame ones, dropping some. The table has 450,000 to 500,000 clones, about 85% seen once. The sample is drawn from a study of shared clonotypes between healthy human individuals. Regarding the study as a whole: Sequencing depth was expected to affect clonotype sharing among donors. There were few donors, and this limited the genetic and exposure-history diversity represented.

The V gene's germline CDR1 is MNHNY and CDR2 SVGAGI (reference sequence). This CDR3 is 15 amino acids long. Donors comprised healthy HIV-negative adults lacking recent acute infections or vaccinations. Sequencing input: PBMCs. The chain employs TRBV6-6 and TRBJ2-7; the D is unclear. The sequence was collected from a middle-aged woman in good health. Some clones in this sample may be carry-over from other donors' samples. DNA of the CDR3: TGTGCCAGCAGCTACTCGATGGATTCTCCCGAAAACTTGTACTTC. Its protein product is CASSYSMDSPENLYF.